This TCR beta chain was captured by sequencing in a study of glioma-infiltrating T cells after dendritic cell vaccination. As regards this clone: Its antigen remains unidentified.

The time point denotes: after dendritic cell vaccination, including at tumor progression/relapse. Profiled with immunoSEQ multiplex PCR; TCRdb holds only in-frame clones, not every one. The sample yields tens of thousands of clones, about 79% seen once. Findings of the study overall: Survival was not directly related to TCR clonality in these patients.

The CDR3 runs 13 residues. Per the germline V gene, CDR1 is SGHRS and CDR2 is YFSETQ. V lost 4 bases, J lost 2 bases, and 9 bases lay in between. The specimen comprised blood, sampled after dendritic cell vaccination. This receptor was identified in a human donor with glioblastoma. V usage is TRBV5-1 and J usage is TRBJ1-1, with D perhaps TRBD1 (6 bases). CDR3 residues: CASSADRNTEAFF. The CDR3 coding sequence is TGCGCCAGCAGCGCGGACAGAAACACTGAAGCTTTCTTT.